This is a list of T cell receptor beta chains from one sample in a study of long-term antiretroviral therapy in people with HIV. Method: immunoSEQ multiplex PCR; TCRdb's copy keeps in-frame clones and lacks some. This sample has about 30,000 clones, with about 85% found just once. Sequencing was performed on unsorted PBMCs, taken approximately 5 years before starting antiretroviral therapy. The receptors shown here come from a man aged 50-60 years with HIV. Both conserved end residues are part of each CDR3. Fields, in order: D gene, clone size, J gene, V gene, CDR3 DNA, CDR3 protein. D genes are given only for firm matches. Not every row has a clone size; where given, it reads once, few, many or a size class.

d_call: TRBD1
clone_size: NA
j_call: TRBJ2-7
v_call: TRBV18
cdr3_nt: TGTGCCAGCTCACCACCTTCAGGACAGGGTGGAGAGCAGTACTTC
cdr3_aa: CASSPPSGQGGEQYF

d_call: TRBD2
clone_size: NA
j_call: TRBJ2-1
v_call: TRBV5-1
cdr3_nt: TGCGCCAGCAGCAAGGCGGGAGATTACAATGAGCAGTTCTTC
cdr3_aa: CASSKAGDYNEQFF

d_call: TRBD1
clone_size: once
j_call: TRBJ2-1
v_call: TRBV6-4
cdr3_nt: TGTGCCAGAAGGGGTAATGGGACAGTATACAATGAGCAGTTCTTC
cdr3_aa: CARRGNGTVYNEQFF

d_call: TRBD2
clone_size: few
j_call: TRBJ2-1
v_call: TRBV11-3
cdr3_nt: TGTGCCAGCAGCTTGGCGGGGGGGACATATGAGCAGTTCTTC
cdr3_aa: CASSLAGGTYEQFF

d_call: TRBD2
clone_size: NA
j_call: TRBJ2-3
v_call: TRBV5-1
cdr3_nt: TGCGCCAGCAGCTTGAGGGCGGGGGGGGGCCTCGATACGCAGTATTTT
cdr3_aa: CASSLRAGGGLDTQYF

d_call: TRBD1
clone_size: NA
j_call: TRBJ1-4
v_call: TRBV7-3
cdr3_nt: TGTGCCAGCAGCTTATCCGGACAGGGGAATGAAAAACTGTTTTTT
cdr3_aa: CASSLSGQGNEKLFF

d_call: NA
clone_size: NA
j_call: TRBJ2-2
v_call: TRBV30
cdr3_nt: TGTGCCTGGACAGGGTGGAACACCGGGGAGCTGTTTTTT
cdr3_aa: CAWTGWNTGELFF

d_call: NA
clone_size: once
j_call: TRBJ2-3
v_call: TRBV6-6
cdr3_nt: TGTGCCAGCAGTTACTCGCTTCAGGGGACAGATACGCAGTATTTT
cdr3_aa: CASSYSLQGTDTQYF

d_call: NA
clone_size: NA
j_call: TRBJ2-3
v_call: TRBV7-3
cdr3_nt: TGTGCCAGCAGCTTAGGCAGCCTGGGCACAGATACGCAGTATTTT
cdr3_aa: CASSLGSLGTDTQYF

d_call: TRBD2
clone_size: NA
j_call: TRBJ2-7
v_call: TRBV7-9
cdr3_nt: TGTGCCAGCTCACTAGCGGGAGTCGGGCAGTACTTC
cdr3_aa: CASSLAGVGQYF

d_call: NA
clone_size: NA
j_call: TRBJ2-3
v_call: TRBV6-5
cdr3_nt: TGTGCCAGCAGCCAGGGGAACAGGCATACGCAGTATTTT
cdr3_aa: CASSQGNRHTQYF

d_call: NA
clone_size: NA
j_call: TRBJ1-2
v_call: TRBV9
cdr3_nt: TGTGCCAGCAGCGTAGGGGCAGAGTATGGCTACACCTTC
cdr3_aa: CASSVGAEYGYTF

d_call: NA
clone_size: once
j_call: TRBJ1-6
v_call: TRBV28
cdr3_nt: TGTGCCAGCAGTTTCTCTAACAGTCAGGGACTTAATTCACCCCTCCACTTT
cdr3_aa: CASSFSNSQGLNSPLHF

d_call: NA
clone_size: NA
j_call: TRBJ2-1
v_call: TRBV29-1
cdr3_nt: TGCAGCGTTGGGGGGTACAATGAGCAGTTCTTC
cdr3_aa: CSVGGYNEQFF

d_call: NA
clone_size: NA
j_call: TRBJ1-5
v_call: TRBV10-3
cdr3_nt: TGTGCCATCAGTGAAAGCAGGAGTAATCAGCCCCAGCATTTT
cdr3_aa: CAISESRSNQPQHF

d_call: NA
clone_size: NA
j_call: TRBJ2-3
v_call: TRBV18
cdr3_nt: TGTGCCAGCTCACCAGGGGTCTTAGATACGCAGTATTTT
cdr3_aa: CASSPGVLDTQYF

d_call: NA
clone_size: medium-sized
j_call: TRBJ2-2
v_call: TRBV7-9
cdr3_nt: TGTGCCAGCAGTTTAGGGGCCGGGGAGCTGTTTTTT
cdr3_aa: CASSLGAGELFF

d_call: NA
clone_size: NA
j_call: TRBJ1-5
v_call: TRBV28
cdr3_nt: TGTGCCAGCAGTTTCCCAGGGGCCCATCAGCCCCAGCATTTT
cdr3_aa: CASSFPGAHQPQHF

d_call: TRBD1
clone_size: few
j_call: TRBJ1-2
v_call: TRBV18
cdr3_nt: TGTGCCAGCTCACCAGGGACAGGGGGCACCTATGGCTACACCTTC
cdr3_aa: CASSPGTGGTYGYTF

d_call: NA
clone_size: NA
j_call: TRBJ2-3
v_call: TRBV7-3
cdr3_nt: TGTGCCAGCAGCCTCAGCTCTCCGGGACCAACAGATACGCAGTATTTT
cdr3_aa: CASSLSSPGPTDTQYF

d_call: NA
clone_size: NA
j_call: TRBJ1-1
v_call: TRBV18
cdr3_nt: TGTGCCAGCTCACCCGGATTCACGGGCCGCACTGAAGCTTTCTTT
cdr3_aa: CASSPGFTGRTEAFF

d_call: NA
clone_size: NA
j_call: TRBJ1-1
v_call: TRBV30
cdr3_nt: TGTGCCTGGAGTGGGCAGTCGAACACTGAAGCTTTCTTT
cdr3_aa: CAWSGQSNTEAFF

d_call: TRBD2
clone_size: once
j_call: TRBJ2-1
v_call: TRBV5-4
cdr3_nt: TGTGCCAGCAGCTTGTCTAGCGGGAGGTACGGCAATGAGCAGTTCTTC
cdr3_aa: CASSLSSGRYGNEQFF

d_call: TRBD2
clone_size: NA
j_call: TRBJ2-4
v_call: TRBV19
cdr3_nt: TGTGCCAGTAGTATTAGAAGCGGGAACGCCAAAAACATTCAGTACTTC
cdr3_aa: CASSIRSGNAKNIQYF

d_call: NA
clone_size: NA
j_call: TRBJ1-5
v_call: TRBV19
cdr3_nt: TGTGCCAGTGCCGAGGGTATGAATCAGCCCCAGCATTTT
cdr3_aa: CASAEGMNQPQHF

d_call: TRBD1
clone_size: once
j_call: TRBJ2-1
v_call: TRBV29-1
cdr3_nt: TGCAGCGTCTTCAGGGGGCAGTACAATGAGCAGTTCTTC
cdr3_aa: CSVFRGQYNEQFF

d_call: TRBD1
clone_size: NA
j_call: TRBJ1-4
v_call: TRBV15
cdr3_nt: TGTGCCACCAGCAGGCCCGAGGCCGGGACAGTAGAGTATGAAAAACTGTTTTTT
cdr3_aa: CATSRPEAGTVEYEKLFF

d_call: TRBD2
clone_size: NA
j_call: TRBJ2-1
v_call: TRBV9
cdr3_nt: TGTGCCAGCACTCGCGGGGGGTACTCCTACAATGAGCAGTTCTTC
cdr3_aa: CASTRGGYSYNEQFF

d_call: NA
clone_size: NA
j_call: TRBJ2-2
v_call: TRBV4-3
cdr3_nt: TGCGCCAGCAGCCAAGGGGTTGGCAGGGAGCTGTTTTTT
cdr3_aa: CASSQGVGRELFF

d_call: NA
clone_size: NA
j_call: TRBJ1-2
v_call: TRBV11-2
cdr3_nt: TGTGCCAGCAGACCTACTAGACAGAACCCGGGGGGATATGGCTACACCTTC
cdr3_aa: CASRPTRQNPGGYGYTF